This T cell receptor (beta chain) is drawn from a study of blood T cell repertoires in COVID-19. The overall study: There were acute and convalescent COVID-19 samples, and they came from the United States, Italy and Spain. From T cells, B-cell-depleted T cells, or PBMCs came the material, which was cDNA or gDNA.

CDR3 length: 14 amino acids. Germline V gives CDR1 KGHSH, CDR2 LQKENI. The V end was cut by 3 bases, the J end by 0 bases, with 9 bases between. Original handling: The assay estimated nucleated cells by amplifying reference gene primers. The table came from immunoSEQ multiplex PCR; TCRdb's copy has only in-frame clones and leaves some out. Clonal size and the V and J genes are those of that table, whereas D and trimming came from the DNA. The sample has 250,000 to 350,000 clones, roughly 90% seen once; the top ten hold 9.4%. The receptor's source is a man younger than 30 with active or convalescent COVID-19. The specimen was peripheral blood. V gene TRBV18 combines with J gene TRBJ2-7; D call uncertain. The CDR3 nucleotides are TGTGCCAGCTCACCGACCGCTAGCTCCTACGAGCAGTACTTC. Translated: CASSPTASSYEQYF.